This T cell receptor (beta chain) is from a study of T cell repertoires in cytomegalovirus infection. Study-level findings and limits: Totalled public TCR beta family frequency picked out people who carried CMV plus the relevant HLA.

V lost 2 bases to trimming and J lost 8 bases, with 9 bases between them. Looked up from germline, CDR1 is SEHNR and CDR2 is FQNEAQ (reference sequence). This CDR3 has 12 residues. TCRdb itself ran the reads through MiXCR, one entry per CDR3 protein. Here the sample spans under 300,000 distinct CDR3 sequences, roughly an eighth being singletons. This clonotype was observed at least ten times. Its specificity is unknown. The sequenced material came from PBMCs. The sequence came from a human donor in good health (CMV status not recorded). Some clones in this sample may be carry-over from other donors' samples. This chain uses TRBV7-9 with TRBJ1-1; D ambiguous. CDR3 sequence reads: CASSLTGAEAFF. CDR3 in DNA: TGTGCCAGCAGCTTAACGGGAGCGGAAGCTTTCTTT.